These 5 T cell receptor beta chains were sequenced from one sample in a study of radiotherapy plus CTLA-4 blockade in lung cancer. The assay was immunoSEQ multiplex PCR, and TCRdb's table has in-frame clones only and misses some. Among 43,000 or so clones, 73% were seen once, and the ten largest hold 3% to 4%. The input for sequencing was peripheral blood, taken from a patient treated with radiotherapy plus ipilimumab. The receptors stem from a human donor with non-small cell lung cancer who had a complete response to radiotherapy plus ipilimumab.

The V and J genes are TRBV7-8 and TRBJ1-1; D is undetermined. The V end was cut by 4 bases, the J end by 1 base, with 16 bases between. There are 16 residues in the CDR3. Germline CDR1 and CDR2: SGHVS and FQNEAQ. This CDR3 reads CASSSWGRRANTEAFF. CDR3 nucleotide sequence: TGTGCCAGCAGCTCCTGGGGTCGGAGGGCGAACACTGAAGCTTTCTTT.

The chain couples TRBV10-1 to TRBJ1-1; D may be TRBD1 (5 bases). This CDR3 is 15 amino acids long. Germline V CDR1 and CDR2: WNHNN, SYGVQD (reference sequence). Trimming took off 0 bases at V and 5 bases at J, with 13 bases between the two ends. CDR3 region: CASSESYGQGTEAFF. DNA for the CDR3: TGCGCCAGCAGTGAGTCGTACGGGCAGGGAACTGAAGCTTTCTTT.

In nucleotides, the CDR3 is TGTGCCAGCAGTTTATGGTTTGAAGGGACTAGAGGGGGGGTTAGATCCTACGAGCAGTACTTC. Translating gives CASSLWFEGTRGGVRSYEQYF. The J gene is TRBJ2-7, the V gene TRBV28; 8 positions agree with TRBD2. The CDR3 extends over 21 amino acids. Trimming cost V 0 bases and J 1 base; bases outside gene matches: 20. CDR1 MDHEN and CDR2 SYDVKM come from the germline V gene.

This clone is a singleton in its sample. V is TRBV28 and J is TRBJ2-7, with a tentative D call TRBD1 (7 bases). The V end lost 6 bases, the J end lost 2 bases, and 20 bases lay between the germline ends. Germline V gene sequence: CDR1 MDHEN, CDR2 SYDVKM. The CDR3 spans 16 residues. Written as DNA, the CDR3 is TGTGCCAGCAGGATTGGGGGGCAGGGGGTCGCCTACGAGCAGTACTTC. This sequence encodes CASRIGGQGVAYEQYF.

This chain links TRBV6-5 with TRBJ1-6, with D perhaps matching TRBD1 (6 bases). CDR1 MNHEY and CDR2 SVGAGI come from the germline V gene. The V gene lost 0 bases and the J gene lost 5 bases, with 11 bases spanning the gap. The CDR3 runs to 16 residues. CDR3 in amino acids: CASSYSPGQNNSPLHF. DNA of the CDR3: TGTGCCAGCAGTTACTCGCCCGGACAGAATAATTCACCCCTCCACTTT.